These 13 T cell receptor beta chains share one sample of origin, sequenced in a study of vaccination effects on CD4 cells after COVID-19. The table came from immunoSEQ multiplex PCR; TCRdb's copy has only in-frame clones and leaves some out. The repertoire includes some 9,800 clones, around 76% of them detected once, and about 10% sits in the top ten. Cultured cells yielded isolated CD4+ T cells after more than nine days. The participants, recipients of two vaccine doses, got either BNT162b2 or mRNA-1273. Their antigens are not known. Sequenced material: CD4+ T cells from PBMCs cultured without peptide, taken after COVID-19 vaccination. These TCRs come from a human donor who received a COVID-19 vaccine.

This clone appeared a few times. The chain links TRBV20-1 to TRBJ1-5; 8 bases align to TRBD1. V was pared by 3 bases and J by 5 bases, with 15 bases of the junction left unmatched. The CDR3 is made up of 17 amino acids. From germline, CDR1 is DFQATT and CDR2 SNEGSKA (reference sequence). CDR3 protein: CSASPDRAIYVDQPQHF. CDR3 DNA: TGCAGTGCTAGTCCGGACAGGGCCATTTATGTGGATCAGCCCCAGCATTTT.

The chain is built from TRBV14 and TRBJ2-2, with 7 bases lining up with TRBD1. Trimming took 5 bases from V and 4 from J; bases not matched to a gene: 7. The CDR3 runs to 15 residues. Germline assignment: CDR1 SGHDN and CDR2 FVKESK. The CDR3 region is CASSFGQVGTGELFF. The CDR3 nucleotides are TGTGCCAGCAGCTTCGGACAGGTTGGCACCGGGGAGCTGTTTTTT.

This chain links TRBV28 with TRBJ2-1, with 12 bases aligning to TRBD2. This CDR3 comprises 16 residues. The germline CDR1 and CDR2 sequences are MDHEN and SYDVKM. Germline trimming cut 2 bases from V and 9 bases from J; bases unmatched to any gene: 8. The CDR3 DNA reads TGTGCCAGCAGTTTACCCCCGGGACTAGCGGGTGGTGAGCAGTTCTTC. Translated, it gives CASSLPPGLAGGEQFF.

This clone appeared once. V is TRBV7-9 and J is TRBJ2-5, with D hard to call. CDR1 and CDR2 (germline): SEHNR, FQNEAQ (reference sequence). V lost 5 bases to trimming and J lost 5 bases, with 21 bases between them. The CDR3 sequence is 16 residues long. The CDR3 bases are TGTGCCAGCAGCCCCTTCCCGACCCCCAGTAGGGAGACCCAGTACTTC. This sequence encodes CASSPFPTPSRETQYF.

The genes are TRBV5-1 and TRBJ1-2, with 7 bases lining up with TRBD1. The germline V gene has CDR1 SGHRS and CDR2 YFSETQ. The CDR3 is 15 amino acids. J lost 4 bases, V lost 7 bases, and 13 bases had no gene match. The CDR3 DNA follows: TGCGCCAGCTCTGTAGGGACAGCGAAAAGCTATGGCTACACCTTC. Protein: CASSVGTAKSYGYTF. Drawing the rest from reference TRBV5-1 and TRBJ1-2, the complete variable domain is KAGVTQTPRYLIKTRGQQVTLSCSPISGHRSVSWYQQTPGQGLQFLFEYFSETQRNKGNFPGRFSGRQFSNSRSEMNVSTLELGDSALYLCASSVGTAKSYGYTFGSGTRLTVV.

The V gene is TRBV4-2, the J gene TRBJ2-3; TRBD2 matches 7 bases. Germline V lookup: CDR1 LGHNA, CDR2 YNFKEQ. V dropped 1 base and J dropped 0; count of bases not matched to a gene: 7. CDR3 length: 17 residues. CDR3 sequence reads: CASSQAGAGVSTDTQYF. CDR3 bases: TGTGCCAGCAGCCAAGCCGGGGCGGGGGTTAGCACAGATACGCAGTATTTT.

The CDR3 DNA reads TGTGCCAGCAGCCAATGGACCCTTTTGGGTTACAATGAGCAGTTCTTC. The encoded protein is CASSQWTLLGYNEQFF. The rearrangement links TRBV14 to TRBJ2-1; D not resolved. V lost 2 bases and J lost 4, with 15 bases in between. Germline values: CDR1 SGHDN, CDR2 FVKESK. The CDR3 has 16 amino acids.

The chain is built from TRBV19 and TRBJ1-2; tentative D call: TRBD1 (5 bases). The CDR3 is 11 amino acids. CDR1 and CDR2 (germline): LNHDA, SQIVND (reference sequence). V lost 7 bases and J 5 bases, leaving 8 bases between the germline ends. The CDR3 region is CASKGTYGYTF. The CDR3 DNA follows: TGTGCCAGTAAGGGGACGTATGGCTACACCTTC.

The J gene is TRBJ2-1, the V gene TRBV9; no firm D call. There are 15 residues in the CDR3. V gave up 0 bases and J gave up 2 bases, with 9 bases separating them. Germline lookup yields CDR1 SGDLS and CDR2 YYNGEE. The CDR3 sequence is CASSVAEATYNEQFF. In DNA, the CDR3 is TGTGCCAGCAGCGTAGCAGAGGCGACCTACAATGAGCAGTTCTTC.

The gene calls are TRBV5-4 and TRBJ2-3; 9 bases line up with TRBD2. Trimming removed 0 bases from V and 1 base from J; junction bases left unmatched: 9. The CDR3 runs 18 residues. In germline, CDR1 is SGHNT, CDR2 YYREEE (reference sequence). Here the CDR3 DNA reads TGTGCCAGCAGCTTGGAGATTAGCGGGAGACGGCGCACAGATACGCAGTATTTT. The encoded protein is CASSLEISGRRRTDTQYF.

J is TRBJ2-3 and V is TRBV2; 7 bases match TRBD1. The germline V gene has CDR1 SNHLY and CDR2 FYNNEI. The CDR3 loop spans 14 amino acids. V dropped 4 bases and J dropped 4; count of bases not matched to a gene: 5. The CDR3 DNA follows: TGTGCCAGCAGTGTCCAGGGGGACGCAGATACGCAGTATTTT. Amino acid sequence: CASSVQGDADTQYF.

The sample holds a few counts of this clone. This rearrangement joins TRBV28 to TRBJ1-2; D gene uncertain. The germline V gene encodes CDR1 MDHEN and CDR2 SYDVKM. Trimming removed 6 bases at V and 7 bases at J, with 12 bases between. This CDR3 spans 12 amino acids. The CDR3 reads CASSPFAFGYTF. The CDR3 DNA reads TGTGCCAGCAGCCCCTTTGCCTTTGGCTACACCTTC.

This chain uses TRBV6-5 with TRBJ2-7; D could derive from TRBD1 or TRBD2 (5 bases each). V was cut by 0 bases and J by 3 bases, with 9 bases left in between. This CDR3 is 14 amino acids long. Looked up from germline, CDR1 is MNHEY and CDR2 is SVGAGI. The CDR3 spells CASSYSRGGYEQYF. DNA of the CDR3: TGTGCCAGCAGTTACTCCCGGGGCGGCTACGAGCAGTACTTC.